The 20 T cell receptor beta chains given below trace back to one sample, sequenced in a study of prognosis after radiotherapy for stage I lung cancer. Two-round multiplex PCR, the amplification method, yielded TCR beta CDR3 from genomic DNA. Gene-specific primers for each TRBV and TRBJ gene drove first-round PCR. TCRdb re-called the multiplex PCR reads with MiXCR, one entry per CDR3 protein. The sample contains 30,000 to 40,000 distinct CDR3 sequences, nearly 35% of which appear only once. Sequences were derived from PBMCs, sampled before or after stereotactic body radiation therapy (not recorded which). These receptors came from a donor over 45 with non-small cell lung cancer.

The sample holds many counts of this clonotype. This chain links TRBV5-1 with TRBJ2-7; a possible D gene is TRBD2 (6 bases). CDR3 length: 16 amino acids. CDR1 is SGHRS and CDR2 is YFSETQ in the germline V gene. Trimming took off 0 bases at V and 3 bases at J, with 16 bases between the two ends. The CDR3 DNA sequence: TGCGCCAGCAGCTTGGGAGGACTACTTGGTGGCTACGAGCAGTACTTC. It translates to CASSLGGLLGGYEQYF. The whole variable domain, remainder taken from reference TRBV5-1 and TRBJ2-7, is KAGVTQTPRYLIKTRGQQVTLSCSPISGHRSVSWYQQTPGQGLQFLFEYFSETQRNKGNFPGRFSGRQFSNSRSEMNVSTLELGDSALYLCASSLGGLLGGYEQYFGPGTRLTVT.

This clonotype was detected once. The chain links TRBV11-2 to TRBJ1-3, with a possible D match to TRBD1 (5 bases). Germline V gene lookup returns CDR1 SGHAT and CDR2 FQNNGV. CDR3 size: 13 residues. V dropped 5 bases and J dropped 4 bases, with 9 bases sitting between them. The CDR3 nucleotides read TGTGCCAGCAGCGATTGGGGCGGAAACACCATATATTTT. This gives the protein CASSDWGGNTIYF.

The gene calls are TRBV7-6 and TRBJ2-2, with TRBD2 matching over 10 bases. The CDR3 contains 16 residues. The trim removed 5 bases at V and 0 bases at J, leaving 3 bases unmatched. Germline CDR1 reads SGHVS; CDR2 reads FNYEAQ. The CDR3 is CASSRTSGANTGELFF. Here the CDR3 DNA reads TGTGCCAGCAGCCGGACTAGCGGCGCGAACACCGGGGAGCTGTTTTTT.

This clonotype was picked up a small number of times. A read error is likely here: a far larger clone is one base away. The chain's CDR3 is CASSEQQYSNHPQHF. The CDR3 DNA sequence: TGTGCCAGCAGTGAGCAGCAGTATAGCAATCATCCCCAGCATTTT. V is TRBV6-2 or TRBV6-3 and J is TRBJ1-5, with unresolved D. The CDR3 totals 15 residues. Per germline, CDR1 MNHEY and CDR2 SVGEGT.

This clonotype was observed a few times. A single base separates this from a much larger clone, so it may be a read error. The J gene is TRBJ1-1, the V gene TRBV6-1, with D unresolved. This CDR3 comprises 14 residues. The germline V and J ends were trimmed by 10 bases and 9 bases, with 24 bases remaining between them. Germline lookup yields CDR1 MNHNS and CDR2 SASEGT. CDR3 in amino acids: CATDLGIGETQAFF. CDR3 sequence (DNA): TGTGCCACCGATTTAGGAATCGGGGAAACTCAAGCTTTCTTT.

The sample holds many counts of this clonotype. This chain links TRBV11-3 with TRBJ2-2; no definite D call. The germline CDR1 and CDR2 sequences are SGHNT and YENEEA. The CDR3 consists of 14 residues. Trimming took off 3 bases at V and 6 bases at J, with 11 bases between the two ends. Here the CDR3 DNA reads TGTGCCAGCAGCTTCATCTTTGTGGCCGGGGAGCTGTTTTTT. The encoded protein is CASSFIFVAGELFF. Together with reference TRBV11-3 and TRBJ2-2, the CDR3 gives the full variable domain: EAGVVQSPRYKIIEKKQPVAFWCNPISGHNTLYWYLQNLGQGPELLIRYENEEAVDDSQLPKDRFSAERLKGVDSTLKIQPAELGDSAVYLCASSFIFVAGELFFGEGSRLTVL.

This clonotype was seen ten or more times. The J gene is TRBJ1-2, the V gene TRBV4-1, with TRBD1 identical over 12 bases. Germline V gives CDR1 MGHRA, CDR2 YSYEKL. The junction had 7 bases not matched to a gene; V was cut back by 3 bases and J by 5 bases. This CDR3 spans 16 amino acids. CDR3 sequence: CASSQGGQGARYGYTF. The DNA for the CDR3 is TGCGCCAGCAGCCAGGGGGGACAGGGGGCTAGATATGGCTACACCTTC.

This clonotype was counted many times. The V call is TRBV27, the J call TRBJ2-2, with D unresolved. Germline V lookup: CDR1 MNHEY, CDR2 SMNVEV (reference sequence). Trimming took off 5 bases at V and 4 bases at J, with 8 bases between the two ends. This CDR3 has 13 amino acids. CDR3 sequence (DNA): TGTGCCAGCAGTGAGGCCGGCACCGGGGAGCTGTTTTTT. It codes for CASSEAGTGELFF.

This clonotype was counted at least ten times. The V gene is TRBV30, the J gene TRBJ1-1; no definite D call. Germline-derived CDR1 and CDR2 are GTSNPN and SVGIG (reference sequence). Trimming shortened V by 1 base and J by 4 bases, and 13 bases separated the two germline ends. This CDR3 contains 14 residues. CDR3: CAWSETTLGTEAFF. DNA of the CDR3: TGTGCCTGGAGTGAGACCACTTTGGGCACTGAAGCTTTCTTT.

This clonotype occurred a few times. This may be a read error, as it is one base from a much larger clone. The chain is built from TRBV5-1 and TRBJ2-5; TRBD1 matches at 9 bases. The CDR3 is made up of 14 amino acids. CDR1 and CDR2 (germline): SGHRS, YFSETQ. The trim removed 4 bases at V and 7 bases at J, leaving 8 bases unmatched. The CDR3 protein is CASSPGQGRGTQYF. In DNA, the CDR3 is TGCGCCAGCAGCCCAGGACAGGGGAGAGGGACCCAGTACTTC. Complete variable domain (other parts from reference TRBV5-1 and TRBJ2-5): KAGVTQTPRYLIKTRGQQVTLSCSPISGHRSVSWYQQTPGQGLQFLFEYFSETQRNKGNFPGRFSGRQFSNSRSEMNVSTLELGDSALYLCASSPGQGRGTQYFGPGTRLLVL.

This clonotype was observed at least ten times. This sequence joins TRBV28 and TRBJ1-1; 7 positions agree with TRBD1. V was clipped by 1 base and J by 1 base; unmatched bases: 18. In germline, CDR1 is MDHEN, CDR2 SYDVKM. CDR3 size: 20 residues. The CDR3: CASSLSLVSGVTGANTEAFF. In nucleotides, the CDR3 is TGTGCCAGCAGTTTATCCCTCGTTAGCGGTGTAACAGGGGCGAACACTGAAGCTTTCTTT. Full variable domain (outside the CDR3, taken from reference TRBV28 and TRBJ1-1): DVKVTQSSRYLVKRTGEKVFLECVQDMDHENMFWYRQDPGLGLRLIYFSYDVKMKEKGDIPEGYSVSREKKERFSLILESASTNQTSMYLCASSLSLVSGVTGANTEAFFGQGTRLTVV.

A word on this clonotype: One base away lies a much larger clone, so this may be a sequencing read error. The CDR3 loop reads CASSGVLVTEAFF. CDR3 nucleotide sequence: TGTGCCAGCAGTGGGGTATTGGTCACTGAAGCTTTCTTT. This chain uses TRBV6-2 or TRBV6-3 with TRBJ1-1, with D hard to call. CDR3 length: 13 amino acids. Trimming removed 5 bases from V and 4 bases from J, with 11 bases in between. Germline V lookup: CDR1 MNHEY, CDR2 SVGEGT.

This clonotype was found many times. V and J are TRBV4-1 and TRBJ2-7; 9 bases agree with TRBD1. The CDR3 consists of 15 residues. The germline V gene encodes CDR1 MGHRA and CDR2 YSYEKL. The junction had 6 bases not matched to a gene; V was cut back by 3 bases and J by 3 bases. CDR3 DNA sequence: TGCGCCAGCAGCCAGATCGGGACAGGGATCTACGAGCAGTACTTC. Protein: CASSQIGTGIYEQYF.

This clonotype was observed at least ten times. This chain connects TRBV5-1 to TRBJ2-2; tentatively, D is TRBD1 (5 bases). The CDR3 sequence is 15 residues long. Germline assignment: CDR1 SGHRS and CDR2 YFSETQ. V lost 4 bases to trimming and J lost 5 bases, with 15 bases between them. CDR3 in amino acids: CASSPLRGSTGELFF. As DNA, the CDR3 is TGCGCCAGCAGCCCTTTAAGGGGATCGACCGGGGAGCTGTTTTTT.

In its sample, this clonotype was seen many times. The chain uses TRBV5-1 and TRBJ1-4; the D gene is possibly TRBD1 (5 bases). V shed 1 base and J shed 7 bases, with 11 bases lying between them. The CDR3 has 14 amino acids. The germline V gene encodes CDR1 SGHRS and CDR2 YFSETQ. The CDR3 region has the DNA TGCGCCAGCAGCTTGAGGCTGGGGGGTGAAAAACTGTTTTTT. Its protein is CASSLRLGGEKLFF. Drawing the rest from reference TRBV5-1 and TRBJ1-4, the complete variable domain is KAGVTQTPRYLIKTRGQQVTLSCSPISGHRSVSWYQQTPGQGLQFLFEYFSETQRNKGNFPGRFSGRQFSNSRSEMNVSTLELGDSALYLCASSLRLGGEKLFFGSGTQLSVL.

In this sample, this clonotype turned up many times. This sequence joins TRBV2 and TRBJ2-1; D is unclear. CDR3 size: 14 residues. Germline CDR1 is SNHLY and CDR2 is FYNNEI. V lost 7 bases to trimming and J lost 8 bases, with 18 bases between them. The CDR3 reads CASTREPIIDEQFF. DNA for the CDR3: TGTGCCAGCACTAGGGAACCTATAATTGATGAGCAGTTCTTC.

The chain employs TRBV5-1 and TRBJ2-7, with D perhaps TRBD1 (6 bases). The V gene's germline CDR1 is SGHRS and CDR2 YFSETQ. V shed 7 bases and J shed 5 bases, with 13 bases lying between them. This CDR3 comprises 12 residues. CDR3 coding DNA: TGCGCCAGCTTGGGCAGGGGAAACGAGCAGTACTTC. Translation: CASLGRGNEQYF.

The chain combines TRBV6-2 or TRBV6-3 with TRBJ1-2, with 7 positions matching TRBD1. The ends lost 4 bases at V and 8 bases at J; junction bases unmatched: 7. The CDR3 spans 13 residues. Germline CDR1 reads MNHEY; CDR2 reads SVGEGT. Here the CDR3 reads CASSSTGQVGYTF. As DNA, the CDR3 is TGTGCCAGCAGTTCCACCGGACAGGTCGGCTACACCTTC.

With respect to this clonotype: A single base separates this from a much larger clone, so it may be a read error. The chain links TRBV2 to TRBJ1-4; D is ambiguous. Germline V CDR1 and CDR2: SNHLY, FYNNEI. This CDR3 is 14 amino acids long. CDR3 sequence reads: CASSGAGSNEKPFF. For the CDR3, the DNA is TGTGCCAGCAGTGGGGCGGGCTCTAATGAAAAACCGTTTTTT.

A note on this clonotype: The CDR3 does not close with the conserved phenylalanine or tryptophan, likely indicating a read error. V usage is TRBV6-1 and J usage is TRBJ1-5; 9 nucleotides line up with TRBD1. Germline CDR1 MNHNS, CDR2 SASEGT. The trim removed 2 bases at V and 5 bases at J, leaving 7 bases unmatched. This CDR3 comprises 16 residues. The CDR3 loop reads CASSELGQGAHQPQHL. Written as DNA, the CDR3 is TGTGCCAGCAGTGAATTGGGACAGGGCGCGCATCAGCCCCAGCATCTT.